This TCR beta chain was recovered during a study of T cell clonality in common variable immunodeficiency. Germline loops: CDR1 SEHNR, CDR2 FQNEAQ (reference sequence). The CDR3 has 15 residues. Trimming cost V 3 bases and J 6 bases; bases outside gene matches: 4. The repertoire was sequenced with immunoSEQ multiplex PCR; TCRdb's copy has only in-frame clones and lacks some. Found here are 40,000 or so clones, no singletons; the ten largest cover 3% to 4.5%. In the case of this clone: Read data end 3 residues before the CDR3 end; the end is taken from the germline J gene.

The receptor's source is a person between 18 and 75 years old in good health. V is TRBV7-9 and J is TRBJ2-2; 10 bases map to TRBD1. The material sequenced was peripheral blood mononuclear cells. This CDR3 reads CASSLGQGSAGELFF. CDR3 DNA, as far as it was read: TGTGCCAGCAGCTTGGGACAGGGGTCAGCCGGGGAG.